This T cell receptor (beta chain) was documented in a study of blood T cell repertoires in COVID-19. The overall study: Specimens from acute and convalescent COVID-19 originated in the United States, Italy and Spain. Sources were T cells, B-cell-depleted T cells, or PBMCs; the material itself was cDNA or gDNA.

Authors' processing steps: Researchers report that nucleated cell counts were estimated from reference gene primer amplification. The method was immunoSEQ multiplex PCR; TCRdb's version includes in-frame clones alone and lacks a portion of them. That table furnishes V, J and clone size, whereas the DNA furnished D and trimming. The sample records roughly 240,000 clones, approximately 80% being singletons. The sequencing sample was made of peripheral blood. The TCR originated in a man in his forties who had recovered from COVID-19.

CDR3: CASSLDERTDTQYF. For the CDR3, the DNA is TGTGCCAGCAGCCTAGATGAGCGCACAGATACGCAGTATTTT. The chain uses TRBV7-8 and TRBJ2-3; D gene ambiguous. Trimming pared 5 bases from V and 1 base from J, leaving 10 bases between. Germline V gene lookup returns CDR1 SGHVS and CDR2 FQNEAQ. This CDR3 has 14 amino acids.